The 17 T cell receptor beta chains below were found in one sample sequenced in a study of shared clonotypes between healthy human individuals. The repertoire was sequenced with immunoSEQ multiplex PCR; TCRdb's copy has only in-frame clones and lacks some. This sample has approximately 1.1 million clones, with roughly 74% found just once. The sample comprised memory CD4+ T cells from PBMCs. The subset denotes: CD45RA-negative fraction. The origin of the receptors is a man aged 18-30 years in good health. Some clones in this sample may be carry-over from other donors' samples.

This rearrangement joins TRBV29-1 to TRBJ2-5, with D tentatively TRBD1 (6 bases). TRBJ2-7 explains the end of the DNA better; the J call may be wrong. Per the germline V gene, CDR1 is SQVTM and CDR2 is ANQGSEA. The CDR3 is made up of 12 amino acids. This CDR3 is CSVRDTTYEQYF. In nucleotides, the CDR3 is TGCAGCGTACGGGACACCACCTACGAGCAGTACTTC.

V usage is TRBV28 and J usage is TRBJ1-5; TRBD1 matches at 8 bases. V lost 7 bases to trimming and J lost 6 bases; unmatched junction nucleotides: 5. Germline V lookup: CDR1 MDHEN, CDR2 SYDVKM. The CDR3 has 13 residues. The CDR3 here is CASTYRGGQPQHF. The DNA for the CDR3 is TGTGCCAGCACCTACAGGGGGGGTCAGCCCCAGCATTTT.

With regard to this clone: The identical CDR3 is also encoded by other nucleotide sequences in the sample. The chain joins TRBV2 to TRBJ1-1; possible D gene TRBD1, 5 bases. The V end was cut by 0 bases, the J end by 4 bases, with 6 bases between. The CDR3 runs to 13 residues. CDR1 and CDR2 from the germline V gene are SNHLY and FYNNEI. CDR3 coding DNA: TGTGCCAGCAGTGAAGCGGGACCCACTGAAGCTTTCTTT. This codes for CASSEAGPTEAFF.

The chain has TRBV13 and TRBJ1-6; no definite D call. Trimming removed 0 bases at V and 6 bases at J, with 6 bases between. CDR1 is PRHDT and CDR2 is FYEKMQ in the germline V gene (reference sequence). The CDR3 extends over 14 amino acids. CDR3 DNA: TGTGCCAGCAGCTTAGGGGATCTTAATTCACCCCTCCACTTT. Translation: CASSLGDLNSPLHF. Together with reference TRBV13 and TRBJ1-6, the CDR3 gives the full variable domain: AAGVIQSPRHLIKEKRETATLKCYPIPRHDTVYWYQQGPGQDPQFLISFYEKMQSDKGSIPDRFSAQQFSDYHSELNMSSLELGDSALYFCASSLGDLNSPLHFGNGTRLTVT.

The chain couples TRBV28 to TRBJ2-7, with 11 bases lining up with TRBD2. V lost 10 bases and J lost 7; bases outside the gene matches: 12. The CDR3 contains 14 residues. The germline CDR1 and CDR2 sequences are MDHEN and SYDVKM. CDR3 coding DNA: TGTGCCACCTCGCCCGGGACTAGCGGCCGAGAGCAGTACTTC. Translating gives CATSPGTSGREQYF.

This clone has just a few counts. The chain couples TRBV7-3 to TRBJ1-5; D gene unclear. From germline, CDR1 is SGHTA and CDR2 FQGTGA. The CDR3 sequence is 12 residues long. V was shortened by 3 bases and J by 7 bases, with 7 bases between the two germline ends. For the CDR3, the DNA is TGTGCCAGCAGCTTGCCCGGCCAGCCCCAGCATTTT. Translating it yields CASSLPGQPQHF.

In this sample, this clone turned up once. The chain employs TRBV7-3 and TRBJ2-3; TRBD1 is a possible D gene (6 bases). V was trimmed by 5 bases and J by 2 bases, leaving 14 bases between them. This CDR3 contains 15 residues. Germline CDR1 SGHTA, CDR2 FQGTGA. CDR3 sequence reads: CASSTNGQPTDTQYF. In DNA form, the CDR3 reads TGTGCCAGCAGCACTAACGGACAGCCCACAGATACGCAGTATTTT.

Here the CDR3 reads CASSHDGIGAGGNTIYF. CDR3 DNA: TGCGCCAGCAGCCATGATGGCATAGGGGCGGGAGGAAACACCATATATTTT. The V gene is TRBV4-1, the J gene TRBJ1-3, with D maybe TRBD1 (5 bases). Looked up from germline, CDR1 is MGHRA and CDR2 is YSYEKL. Trimming took off 3 bases at V and 4 bases at J, with 19 bases between the two ends. This CDR3 is built from 17 residues.

This clone was seen once. The gene calls are TRBV29-1 and TRBJ1-2; unclear D gene. This CDR3 is 12 amino acids long. V was pared by 4 bases and J by 8 bases, with 14 bases between. Germline CDR1 reads SQVTM; CDR2 reads ANQGSEA. CDR3 residues: CSVVTGSEGYTF. The CDR3 DNA is TGCAGCGTTGTAACGGGGTCGGAGGGCTACACCTTC. The variable domain in full, completed from reference TRBV29-1 and TRBJ1-2, reads SAVISQKPSRDICQRGTSLTIQCQVDSQVTMMFWYRQQPGQSLTLIATANQGSEATYESGFVIDKFPISRPNLTFSTLTVSNMSPEDSSIYLCSVVTGSEGYTFGSGTRLTVV.

The rearrangement uses TRBV5-4 and TRBJ2-3; TRBD2 matches at 8 bases. The CDR3 sequence is 14 residues long. CDR1 is SGHNT and CDR2 is YYREEE in the germline V gene (reference sequence). V lost 4 bases and J lost 5; bases outside the gene matches: 6. Here the CDR3 reads CASSREGSGDTQYF. DNA for the CDR3: TGTGCCAGCAGCCGGGAGGGTAGCGGAGATACGCAGTATTTT.

The chain couples TRBV27 to TRBJ2-5; D call uncertain. V dropped 1 base and J dropped 4 bases, with 13 bases sitting between them. This CDR3 is built from 15 residues. Germline V gives CDR1 MNHEY, CDR2 SMNVEV (reference sequence). As DNA, the CDR3 is TGTGCCAGCAGTTTATTCACCTACTTCTCAGAGACCCAGTACTTC. Translation gives CASSLFTYFSETQYF.

This rearrangement joins TRBV5-4 to TRBJ2-7; 10 bases match TRBD1. Germline CDR1 and CDR2: SGHNT and YYREEE (reference sequence). Losses at the gene ends were 4 bases for V and 3 bases for J; bases not matched to a gene: 10. There are 16 residues in the CDR3. In DNA form, the CDR3 reads TGTGCCAGCAGCCCCACGTCCGGGACAGGGGACTACGAGCAGTACTTC. It is translated as CASSPTSGTGDYEQYF.

The table lists this clone with many counts. This chain joins TRBV7-9 and TRBJ2-7, with D perhaps TRBD1 (6 bases). The CDR3 is 16 residues long. V lost 5 bases and J 0 bases, leaving 17 bases between the germline ends. The germline CDR1 and CDR2 sequences are SEHNR and FQNEAQ (reference sequence). The CDR3 sequence is CASSQPRDTYSYEQYF. The CDR3 DNA sequence: TGTGCCAGCAGCCAACCCCGGGACACCTACTCCTACGAGCAGTACTTC. Filled out from reference TRBV7-9 and TRBJ2-7, the complete variable domain reads DTGVSQNPRHKITKRGQNVTFRCDPISEHNRLYWYRQTLGQGPEFLTYFQNEAQLEKSRLLSDRFSAERPKGSFSTLEIQRTEQGDSAMYLCASSQPRDTYSYEQYFGPGTRLTVT.

The V and J genes are TRBV7-2 and TRBJ1-2, with D hard to call. The CDR3 spans 14 residues. Germline CDR1 SGHTA, CDR2 FQGNSA. Trimming shortened V by 5 bases and J by 8 bases, and 18 bases separated the two germline ends. The CDR3 spells CASSPLERIYGYTF. The CDR3 DNA reads TGTGCCAGCAGCCCCCTAGAGAGGATATACGGCTACACCTTC.

This clone was recorded a few times. This chain joins TRBV5-1 and TRBJ1-2; D call uncertain. The CDR3 runs to 13 residues. V lost 7 bases and J lost 8, with 18 bases in between. Per the germline V gene, CDR1 is SGHRS and CDR2 is YFSETQ. In DNA, the CDR3 is TGCGCCAGCTACATAGGCGCCTTTGAGGGCTACACCTTC. It codes for CASYIGAFEGYTF.

The gene calls are TRBV27 and TRBJ1-4; 8 positions agree with TRBD1. With V trimmed by 7 bases and J by 5 bases, 6 bases remained unmatched. The CDR3 is 14 amino acids. Germline lookup yields CDR1 MNHEY and CDR2 SMNVEV (reference sequence). CDR3 protein: CASTPRTGNEKLFF. The DNA of the CDR3 is TGTGCCAGCACCCCAAGGACAGGGAATGAAAAACTGTTTTTT.

The rearrangement uses TRBV4-1 and TRBJ2-4; 8 nucleotides line up with TRBD1. Germline loops: CDR1 MGHRA, CDR2 YSYEKL. The CDR3 spans 15 residues. V was pared by 2 bases and J by 1 base, with 1 base of the junction left unmatched. The CDR3 DNA sequence: TGCGCCAGCAGCCAACAGGGGGCGGCCAAAAACATTCAGTACTTC. Its protein is CASSQQGAAKNIQYF.